These 6 T cell receptor beta chains originate from one sample sequenced in a study of OX40 agonist ivuxolimab in advanced cancers. Produced via immunoSEQ multiplex PCR; TCRdb's table is partial and in-frame only. The data contain tens of thousands of clones, more than 65% of them singletons. Sequences were derived from CD4+ or CD8+ T cells sorted from blood, sampled in a trial of the OX40 agonist ivuxolimab. Receptors were obtained from an adult with an advanced solid tumor such as melanoma, head and neck, liver or kidney cancer.

V and J are TRBV7-9 and TRBJ2-3, with D possibly TRBD2 on 7 matching bases. Trimming left V 2 bases short and J 3 bases short, with 21 bases between. CDR3 length equals 18 residues. Germline V CDR1 and CDR2: SEHNR, FQNEAQ (reference sequence). CDR3 protein: CASSLRGRGAQRTDTQYF. The CDR3 DNA reads as TGTGCCAGCAGCTTAAGGGGGAGGGGGGCGCAACGAACAGATACGCAGTATTTT.

The chain is built from TRBV30 and TRBJ1-3; D remains ambiguous. V was pared by 0 bases and J by 0 bases, with 9 bases between. Looked up from germline, CDR1 is GTSNPN and CDR2 is SVGIG (reference sequence). CDR3 size: 15 residues. The CDR3 reads CAWSVRGSSGNTIYF. DNA of the CDR3: TGTGCCTGGAGTGTACGCGGCAGCTCTGGAAACACCATATATTTT.

This chain uses TRBV5-4 with TRBJ2-3; 10 nucleotides agree with TRBD1. CDR1 is SGHNT and CDR2 is YYREEE in the germline V gene (reference sequence). J gave up 1 base and V 2 bases, and 1 base lay outside the gene matches. The CDR3 contains 15 residues. In nucleotides, the CDR3 is TGTGCCAGCAGCTTTGACAGGGGGCGCACAGATACGCAGTATTTT. Amino acid sequence: CASSFDRGRTDTQYF.

The chain has TRBV5-8 and TRBJ2-7, with D perhaps matching TRBD2 (6 bases). Germline V gene data show CDR1 as SGHTS and CDR2 as YDEGEE. This CDR3 is built from 14 residues. V was clipped by 3 bases and J by 9 bases, with 19 bases between them. The CDR3 region is CASSSGSGSLLQYF. In DNA, the CDR3 is TGTGCCAGCAGCTCTGGGTCCGGGAGTCTCTTGCAGTACTTC.

The sample holds a few counts of this clone. The chain joins TRBV10-1 to TRBJ2-7; the D call may be TRBD1 or TRBD2 (6 bases each). The CDR3 covers 16 residues. CDR1 is WNHNN, CDR2 SYGVQD, per germline (reference sequence). Trimming removed 0 bases at V and 5 bases at J, with 17 bases between. The CDR3 DNA follows: TGCGCCAGCAGTGAGTCGAAGGGGGGCGGGATGGACGAGCAGTACTTC. Translating gives CASSESKGGGMDEQYF.

A single count supports this clone. This sequence joins TRBV6-5 and TRBJ1-5, with D perhaps matching TRBD1 (5 bases). CDR3 length: 16 residues. The germline V gene encodes CDR1 MNHEY and CDR2 SVGAGI. V gave up 4 bases and J gave up 1 base, with 14 bases separating them. The DNA for the CDR3 is TGTGCCAGCAGTTTTTCGGGGCGGGGCAGCAATCAGCCCCAGCATTTT. This encodes CASSFSGRGSNQPQHF.